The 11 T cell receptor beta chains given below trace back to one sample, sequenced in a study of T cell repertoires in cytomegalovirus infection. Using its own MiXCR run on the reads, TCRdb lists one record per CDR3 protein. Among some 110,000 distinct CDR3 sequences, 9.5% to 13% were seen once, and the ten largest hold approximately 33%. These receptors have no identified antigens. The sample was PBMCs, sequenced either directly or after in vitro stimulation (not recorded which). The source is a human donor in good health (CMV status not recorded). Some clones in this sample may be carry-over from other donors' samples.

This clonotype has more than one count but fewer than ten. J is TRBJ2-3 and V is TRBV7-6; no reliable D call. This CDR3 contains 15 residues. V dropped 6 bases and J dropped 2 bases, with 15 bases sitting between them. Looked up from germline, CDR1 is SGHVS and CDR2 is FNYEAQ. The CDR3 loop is CASSSTTYPTDTQYF. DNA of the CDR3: TGTGCCAGCAGTTCAACGACATACCCCACAGATACGCAGTATTTT.

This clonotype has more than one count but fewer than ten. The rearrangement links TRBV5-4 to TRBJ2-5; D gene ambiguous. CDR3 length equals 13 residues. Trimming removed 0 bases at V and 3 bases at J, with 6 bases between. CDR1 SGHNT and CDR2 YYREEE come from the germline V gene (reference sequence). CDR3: CASSLVLEETQYF. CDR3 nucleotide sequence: TGTGCCAGCAGCTTGGTGTTGGAAGAGACCCAGTACTTC.

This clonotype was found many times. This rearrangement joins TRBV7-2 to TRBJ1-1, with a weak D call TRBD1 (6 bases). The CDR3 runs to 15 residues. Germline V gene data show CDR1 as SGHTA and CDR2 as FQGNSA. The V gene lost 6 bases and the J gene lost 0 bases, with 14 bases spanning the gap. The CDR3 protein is CASRPQGNMNTEAFF. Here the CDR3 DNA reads TGTGCCAGCAGGCCACAGGGAAACATGAACACTGAAGCTTTCTTT.

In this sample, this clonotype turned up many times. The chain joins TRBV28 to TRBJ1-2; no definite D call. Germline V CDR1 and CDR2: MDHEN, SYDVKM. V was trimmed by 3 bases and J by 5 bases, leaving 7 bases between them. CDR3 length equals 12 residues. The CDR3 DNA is TGTGCCAGCAGTTTCGGACCTTATGGCTACACCTTC. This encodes CASSFGPYGYTF.

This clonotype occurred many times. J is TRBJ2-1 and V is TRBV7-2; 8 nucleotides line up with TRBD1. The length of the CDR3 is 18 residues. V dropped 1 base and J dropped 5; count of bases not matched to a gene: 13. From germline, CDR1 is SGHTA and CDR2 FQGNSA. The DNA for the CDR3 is TGTGCCAGCAGCTTAGTCTGGAGGAGTCAGGGGGCGGACAATGAGCAGTTCTTC. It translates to CASSLVWRSQGADNEQFF.

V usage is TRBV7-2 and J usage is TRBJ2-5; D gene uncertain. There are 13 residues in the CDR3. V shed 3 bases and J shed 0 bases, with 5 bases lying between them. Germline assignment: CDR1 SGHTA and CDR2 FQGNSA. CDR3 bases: TGTGCCAGCAGCTTTAACAACCAAGAGACCCAGTACTTC. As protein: CASSFNNQETQYF.

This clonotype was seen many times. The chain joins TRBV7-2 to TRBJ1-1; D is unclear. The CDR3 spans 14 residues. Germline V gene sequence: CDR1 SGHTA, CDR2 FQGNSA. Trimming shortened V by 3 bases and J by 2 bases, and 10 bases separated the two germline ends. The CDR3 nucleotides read TGTGCCAGCAGCTTTAGAAGTGTCAACACTGAAGCTTTCTTT. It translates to CASSFRSVNTEAFF.

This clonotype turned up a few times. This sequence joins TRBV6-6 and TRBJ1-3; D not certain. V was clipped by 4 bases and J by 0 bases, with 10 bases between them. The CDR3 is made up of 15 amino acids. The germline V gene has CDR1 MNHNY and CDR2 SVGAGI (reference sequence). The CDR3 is CASSSVTVSGNTIYF. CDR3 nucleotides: TGTGCCAGCAGTTCGGTAACGGTCTCTGGAAACACCATATATTTT.

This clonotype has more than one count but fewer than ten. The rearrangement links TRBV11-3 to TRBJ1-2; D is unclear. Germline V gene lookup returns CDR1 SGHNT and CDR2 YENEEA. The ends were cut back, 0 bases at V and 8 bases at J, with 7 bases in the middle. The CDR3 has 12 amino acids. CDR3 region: CASSLELGGYTF. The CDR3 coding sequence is TGTGCCAGCAGCTTAGAACTGGGGGGCTACACCTTC.

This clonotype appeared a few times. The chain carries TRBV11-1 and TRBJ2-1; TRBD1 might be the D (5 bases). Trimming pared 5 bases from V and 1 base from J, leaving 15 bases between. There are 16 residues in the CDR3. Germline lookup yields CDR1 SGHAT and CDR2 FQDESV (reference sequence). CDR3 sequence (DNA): TGTGCCAGCAGCGCCTCGGACACTCTTTCCTACAATGAGCAGTTCTTC. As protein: CASSASDTLSYNEQFF.

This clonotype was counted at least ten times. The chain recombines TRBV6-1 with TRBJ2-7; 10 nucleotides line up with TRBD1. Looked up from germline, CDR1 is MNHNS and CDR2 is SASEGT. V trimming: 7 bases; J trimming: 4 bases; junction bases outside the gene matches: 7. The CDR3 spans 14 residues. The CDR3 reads CASNRDRGRYEQYF. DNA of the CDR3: TGTGCCAGCAACCGGGACAGGGGACGATACGAGCAGTACTTC.